These 23 T cell receptor beta chains were sequenced from one sample in a study of T cell clusters in autoimmune cytopenias. Approximately 36,000 genome equivalents of blood DNA were amplified for TRB. One tube held mixed TRB-A and TRB-B primer pools for touch-down PCR. TCRdb reprocessed the multiplex PCR reads, with one entry per CDR3 protein and no DNA. The ten top clones account for 25%, within a sample of 2,500 to 3,000 distinct CDR3 sequences. Sequencing was done on a sample of peripheral blood. Source of these receptors: a human donor with an autoimmune cytopenia or autoimmune hepatitis (not recorded which).

This clonotype is called medium-sized (0.01 to 0.1%) based on its frequency. The chain is built from TRBV6-1 and TRBJ1-1; TCRdb's D gene call, TRBD1, goes unchecked for lack of DNA. The V gene's germline CDR1 is MNHNS and CDR2 SASEGT. The CDR3 runs 15 residues. The CDR3 sequence is CASSEPGQPNTEAFF.

Considering frequency, this clonotype is medium-sized. The rearrangement joins TRBV19 to TRBJ1-1. Germline CDR1 reads LNHDA; CDR2 reads SQIVND (reference sequence). The CDR3 extends over 14 amino acids. CDR3 amino acids: CASSWRGWESEAFF.

V is TRBV5-1 and J is TRBJ1-1; TCRdb selects TRBD1, and the lack of DNA leaves this call unchecked. Germline V gene data show CDR1 as SGHRS and CDR2 as YFSETQ. The CDR3 sequence is 13 residues long. The CDR3 sequence is CASRDTGSTEAFF. Drawing the rest from reference TRBV5-1 and TRBJ1-1, the complete variable domain is KAGVTQTPRYLIKTRGQQVTLSCSPISGHRSVSWYQQTPGQGLQFLFEYFSETQRNKGNFPGRFSGRQFSNSRSEMNVSTLELGDSALYLCASRDTGSTEAFFGQGTRLTVV.

Its frequency marks this clonotype as medium-sized. The genes are TRBV10-3 and TRBJ1-3; TCRdb picks TRBD1, but there is no DNA to check that call. The CDR3 loop spans 18 amino acids. Germline V gene lookup returns CDR1 ENHRY and CDR2 SYGVKD. CDR3 sequence: CAISDWDRGQVPGNTIYF.

According to its frequency, this clonotype is medium-sized. V gene TRBV18 combines with J gene TRBJ1-2; TCRdb lists TRBD1, though no DNA is available to test this call. Germline-derived CDR1 and CDR2 are KGHSH and LQKENI. This CDR3 has 15 amino acids. CDR3 region: CASSLKGQGNYGYTF.

This clonotype is labeled medium-sized based on frequency. The chain couples TRBV27 to TRBJ1-1; TCRdb proposes TRBD1, but this gene call is untestable without DNA. Per germline, CDR1 MNHEY and CDR2 SMNVEV (reference sequence). The CDR3 length is 13 residues. CDR3 region: CASSPAGGTEAFF.

This clonotype ranks as medium-sized in terms of frequency. This chain links TRBV5-4 with TRBJ1-1; TCRdb gives TRBD1 as the D gene, but with no DNA this cannot be confirmed. Germline-derived CDR1 and CDR2 are SGHNT and YYREEE (reference sequence). This CDR3 is 13 amino acids long. CDR3 sequence: CASKIQGSTEAFF.

This clonotype is labeled medium-sized (0.01 to 0.1%) based on frequency. The chain combines TRBV7-2 with TRBJ2-7; TCRdb names TRBD1, which stays unverified in the absence of DNA. There are 15 residues in the CDR3. Germline V gives CDR1 SGHTA, CDR2 FQGNSA. CDR3 loop: CASSRIRGATYEQYF.

This sequence joins TRBV20-1 and TRBJ1-6. CDR1 is DFQATT, CDR2 SNEGSKA, per germline (reference sequence). The CDR3 totals 13 residues. CDR3 sequence reads: CSASQNNNSPLHF.

By frequency, this clonotype is medium-sized. The chain is built from TRBV24-1 and TRBJ2-1; TCRdb reports TRBD1, a call that lacks DNA to check it against. CDR1 and CDR2 (germline): KGHDR, SFDVKD. The length of the CDR3 is 16 residues. The CDR3 here is CATSDSGQGLANEQFF.

This clonotype is identified as medium-sized from frequency. The V call is TRBV6-2 or TRBV6-3, the J call TRBJ2-3; TCRdb's D call of TRBD1 is untestable without DNA. This CDR3 is 15 amino acids long. CDR1 is MNHEY, CDR2 SVGEGT, per germline. CDR3 residues: CASSYLGAHTDTQYF.

Frequency places this clonotype as large. This chain connects TRBV29-1 to TRBJ1-3. The length of the CDR3 is 13 residues. Germline CDR1 is SQVTM and CDR2 is ANQGSEA. The CDR3 sequence: CSVEDPSGNTIYF.

By frequency, this clonotype registers medium-sized. This sequence joins TRBV6-2 or TRBV6-3 and TRBJ1-1. The CDR3 contains 11 residues. Looked up from germline, CDR1 is MNHEY and CDR2 is SVGEGT. CDR3 amino acids: CASSYGTEAFF.

In terms of frequency, this clonotype is medium-sized (0.01 to 0.1%). J is TRBJ1-1 and V is TRBV2; TCRdb's assignment of TRBD1 cannot be checked, as there is no DNA. CDR3 length: 15 residues. The V gene's germline CDR1 is SNHLY and CDR2 FYNNEI. The CDR3 loop is CASSETGALNTEAFF.

This clonotype is called medium-sized (0.01 to 0.1%) based on its frequency. The rearrangement links TRBV6-5 to TRBJ1-6. The V gene's germline CDR1 is MNHEY and CDR2 SVGAGI. The CDR3 spans 13 residues. The CDR3: CASRGRRDSPLHF.

Measured by frequency, this clonotype is large. The genes are TRBV30 and TRBJ1-3; checking the TCRdb D call of TRBD1 is not possible without DNA. CDR1 GTSNPN and CDR2 SVGIG come from the germline V gene (reference sequence). The CDR3 is 15 amino acids. The CDR3 is CAWSSTGIVGNTIYF.

Measured by frequency, this clonotype is medium-sized (0.01 to 0.1%). This sequence joins TRBV10-1 and TRBJ1-2; TCRdb designates TRBD1, a call that cannot be tested without DNA. Germline values: CDR1 WNHNN, CDR2 SYGVQD (reference sequence). This CDR3 spans 18 amino acids. CDR3 residues: CAIHPTGQGESPNYGYTF.

Frequency places this clonotype as medium-sized (0.01 to 0.1%). CDR3 amino acids: CASSRGDTEAFF. The rearrangement uses TRBV7-6 and TRBJ1-1; there is no DNA to check the TCRdb D call of TRBD1. The germline CDR1 and CDR2 sequences are SGHVS and FNYEAQ. The CDR3 length is 12 residues.

By frequency, this clonotype is medium-sized. V is TRBV30 and J is TRBJ1-5; TCRdb picks TRBD1, but there is no DNA to check that call. The CDR3 length is 14 residues. CDR1 is GTSNPN and CDR2 is SVGIG in the germline V gene (reference sequence). The CDR3 region is CASPREGVNQPQHF.

The chain has TRBV27 and TRBJ1-1; TCRdb returns TRBD1, unconfirmable since there is no DNA. CDR1 MNHEY and CDR2 SMNVEV come from the germline V gene (reference sequence). This CDR3 is built from 14 residues. The CDR3 loop is CASSYRGMNTEAFF.

Its frequency marks this clonotype as medium-sized. The chain recombines TRBV10-3 with TRBJ2-5; TCRdb gives TRBD1 as the D gene, but with no DNA this cannot be confirmed. This CDR3 is built from 13 residues. Germline V CDR1 and CDR2: ENHRY, SYGVKD. CDR3 residues: CAISVDRGETQYF.

The chain uses TRBV28 and TRBJ1-6; TCRdb indicates TRBD1, and absent DNA this call remains unverified. CDR1 and CDR2 from the germline V gene are MDHEN and SYDVKM. This CDR3 contains 15 residues. The CDR3 here is CASRGLQGAGSPLHF. Drawing the rest from reference TRBV28 and TRBJ1-6, the complete variable domain is DVKVTQSSRYLVKRTGEKVFLECVQDMDHENMFWYRQDPGLGLRLIYFSYDVKMKEKGDIPEGYSVSREKKERFSLILESASTNQTSMYLCASRGLQGAGSPLHFGNGTRLTVT.

This clonotype is called medium-sized based on its frequency. The V and J genes are TRBV15 and TRBJ1-5; TCRdb reports TRBD1, a call that lacks DNA to check it against. CDR1 and CDR2 (germline): LNHNV, YYDKDF (reference sequence). The CDR3 runs to 14 residues. The CDR3 is CATRGGGKGQPQHF. Variable domain in full (rest from reference TRBV15 and TRBJ1-5): DAMVIQNPRYQVTQFGKPVTLSCSQTLNHNVMYWYQQKSSQAPKLLFHYYDKDFNNEADTPDNFQSRRPNTSFCFLDIRSPGLGDTAMYLCATRGGGKGQPQHFGDGTRLSIL.